The 2 T cell receptor beta chains in this list originate from one sample, sequenced in a study of CD8+ T cells in alopecia areata. Treatment specified: oral pan-JAK inhibitor, 5-10 mg twice daily. cDNA prepared by RNA extraction and subsequent reverse transcription served as the template for sequencing. Profiled with immunoSEQ multiplex PCR; TCRdb holds only in-frame clones, not every one. The data contain 210,000 or so clones, under 70% of them singletons. The source material was CD4+ T cells sorted from blood, sampled at approximately week 42, from a patient treated with tofacitinib. Receptors originate from a human donor with alopecia areata.

The chain couples TRBV15 to TRBJ1-5, with D perhaps TRBD1 (6 bases). The CDR3 extends over 14 amino acids. The V end was cut by 5 bases, the J end by 5 bases, with 13 bases between. Per germline, CDR1 LNHNV and CDR2 YYDKDF (reference sequence). The CDR3 spells CATSVRTDYQPQHF. The CDR3 bases are TGTGCCACCAGCGTTAGGACAGACTATCAGCCCCAGCATTTT. The full variable domain, its missing parts supplied by reference TRBV15 and TRBJ1-5, is DAMVIQNPRYQVTQFGKPVTLSCSQTLNHNVMYWYQQKSSQAPKLLFHYYDKDFNNEADTPDNFQSRRPNTSFCFLDIRSPGLGDTAMYLCATSVRTDYQPQHFGDGTRLSIL.

This clone was picked up a small number of times. V is TRBV10-3 and J is TRBJ2-1; no clear D. The germline CDR1 and CDR2 sequences are ENHRY and SYGVKD. V lost 3 bases and J 5 bases, leaving 8 bases between the germline ends. This CDR3 is 13 amino acids long. CDR3 in amino acids: CAISDPPNNEQFF. The CDR3 DNA reads TGTGCCATCAGTGACCCCCCGAACAATGAGCAGTTCTTC.